This T cell receptor (beta chain) was retrieved from a study of blood T cell repertoires in COVID-19. Study at large: COVID-19 samples from acute and convalescent phases originated in the United States, Italy and Spain. T cells, B-cell-depleted T cells, or PBMCs provided the cDNA or gDNA that served as material.

The method was immunoSEQ multiplex PCR; TCRdb's version includes in-frame clones alone and lacks a portion of them. The sample includes about 130,000 clones, roughly four fifths of them seen just once. The sequencing input was peripheral blood. The TCR comes from a man aged 30 to 45 with COVID-19, enrolled during active disease.

CDR3 DNA sequence: TGTGCCAGCAGTTTATGGGACAGGGGAAATGGCTACACCTTC. Its translation is CASSLWDRGNGYTF. The genes are TRBV28 and TRBJ1-2; TRBD1 matches 9 bases. The V gene's germline CDR1 is MDHEN and CDR2 SYDVKM. Trimming at V came to 0 bases and at J to 6 bases, leaving 2 bases not matched to a gene. The CDR3 consists of 14 residues.